A selection of T cell receptor beta chains follows, all from one sample in a study of blood T cell repertoires in COVID-19. The method was immunoSEQ multiplex PCR; TCRdb's version includes in-frame clones alone and lacks a portion of them. The sample lists approximately 100,000 clones, roughly 80% occurring once. The sample taken for sequencing was peripheral blood. These receptor sequences come from a man between 65 and 80 years old with active or convalescent COVID-19. CDR3s include the opening cysteine and the closing phenylalanine or tryptophan. A D gene is named only where the DNA matches it firmly. Size is stated for part of the rows, as once, few or many counts, or as a class when the clone is expanded.

>once|TRBV30|TRBD2|TRBJ2-5|13
TGTGCCTGGATTCCGGGACTACAAGAGACCCAGTACTTC
CAWIPGLQETQYF
>NA|TRBV5-1|NA|TRBJ2-5|15
TGCGCCAGCAGCTCTACCGGGACTCCACAAGAGACCCAGTACTTC
CASSSTGTPQETQYF
>NA|TRBV7-2|TRBD1|TRBJ2-3|13
TGTGCCAGTACGGGACAGAGCACAGATACGCAGTATTTT
CASTGQSTDTQYF
>NA|TRBV6-6|TRBD2|TRBJ2-5|14
TGTGCCAGCAGTTACGGGAGGGCCGGAGAGACCCAGTACTTC
CASSYGRAGETQYF
>NA|TRBV15|TRBD1|TRBJ1-6|14
TGTGCCACCAGCCTGACAGGGGGTAATTCACCCCTCCACTTT
CATSLTGGNSPLHF
>NA|TRBV19|NA|TRBJ2-7|14
TGTGCCAGTAGTTCGTACGGGGGGCAATACGAGCAGTACTTC
CASSSYGGQYEQYF
>NA|TRBV5-4|NA|TRBJ1-1|15
TGTGCCAGCAGCGGTCAAAGAGGAGGGATGACAAAAGCTTTCTTT
CASSGQRGGMTKAFF
>NA|TRBV30|NA|TRBJ2-5|15
TGTGCCTGGACTGAACAACAGGGCCCCCAAGAGACCCAGTACTTC
CAWTEQQGPQETQYF
>NA|TRBV11-2|NA|TRBJ2-1|18
TGTGCCAGCAGCTTAGCCACCGCCGGACTAACTTCCTACAATGAGCAGTTCTTC
CASSLATAGLTSYNEQFF
>NA|TRBV5-1|TRBD1|TRBJ2-3|15
TGCGCCAGCAGCTCCGGGACAGGGAGGGTAGATACGCAGTATTTT
CASSSGTGRVDTQYF
>NA|TRBV6-5|NA|TRBJ1-4|13
TGTGCCAGCAGTTACAGTCCTCAGGCGCAACTGTTTTTT
CASSYSPQAQLFF
>NA|TRBV11-2|TRBD1|TRBJ2-1|15
TGTGCCAGCAGCCCATTTGGACAGGGTACCAATGAGCAGTTCTTC
CASSPFGQGTNEQFF
>few|TRBV3-1/TRBV3-2|NA|TRBJ1-2|16
TGTGCCAGCAGCCAAGATACGGCCGAAAAGCGTCATGGCTACACCTTC
CASSQDTAEKRHGYTF
>few|TRBV9|TRBD1|TRBJ1-2|17
TGTGCCAGCAGCGTAGATCATGGGGCAGGGGGTAGAAAAGGCTACACCTTC
CASSVDHGAGGRKGYTF
>NA|TRBV27|NA|TRBJ1-1|14
TGTGCCAGCAGTTTGGCGGGCGGGTCCACTGAAGCTTTCTTT
CASSLAGGSTEAFF
>NA|TRBV3-1/TRBV3-2|NA|TRBJ2-6|17
TGTGCCAGCAGCCAAGGGGGACTGAGCTCTGGGGCCAACGTCCTGACTTTC
CASSQGGLSSGANVLTF